A single sample is the source of the 8 T cell receptor beta chains below, sequenced in a study of T-cell reconstitution after alpha-beta-depleted transplantation in children. It was with unique molecular identifiers that the TCRbeta library was prepared. TCRdb re-derived calls from the PCR reads in MiXCR, one entry per CDR3 protein. The table lists 65,000 to 90,000 distinct CDR3 sequences, about 11% of them singletons. The input for sequencing was PBMCs, taken before TCRalphabeta/CD19-depleted stem cell transplant. These receptors were obtained from a boy aged 5-17 years with acute myeloid leukemia, due to receive a stem cell transplant.

At least ten counts were recorded for this clonotype. The gene calls are TRBV5-1 and TRBJ1-3; D is uncertain. CDR1 SGHRS and CDR2 YFSETQ come from the germline V gene. The V and J ends lost 2 bases and 0 bases respectively, with 12 bases between them. This CDR3 is 16 amino acids long. The CDR3 sequence is CASSFGISASGNTIYF. The DNA for the CDR3 is TGCGCCAGCAGCTTTGGAATAAGTGCCTCTGGAAACACCATATATTTT.

This clonotype showed up many times. The chain links TRBV29-1 to TRBJ2-2; 7 nucleotides line up with TRBD2. CDR1 and CDR2 from the germline V gene are SQVTM and ANQGSEA. This CDR3 has 15 residues. V lost 5 bases to trimming and J lost 6 bases; unmatched junction nucleotides: 12. As DNA, the CDR3 is TGCAGCGTTACTAGCGCGGGCTTGGGCCCCGGGGAGCTGTTTTTT. Amino acids: CSVTSAGLGPGELFF.

This clonotype was seen at least ten times. This chain links TRBV12-3 or TRBV12-4 with TRBJ2-5, with 9 bases that match TRBD1. CDR3 length: 16 residues. V lost 5 bases to trimming and J lost 1 base; unmatched junction nucleotides: 8. The CDR3 region has the DNA TGTGCCAGCAGTAAAGGGACAGGGCCCCCCCAAGAGACCCAGTACTTC. It yields the protein CASSKGTGPPQETQYF.

This clonotype was seen repeatedly, ten times or more. Written as DNA, the CDR3 is TGCGCCAGCAGCCAAGATGGGACTACTAATGAAAAACTGTTTTTT. Residues: CASSQDGTTNEKLFF. V gene TRBV4-1 combines with J gene TRBJ1-4; D might be TRBD1 (5 bases). Germline V CDR1 and CDR2: MGHRA, YSYEKL. The CDR3 consists of 15 residues. V was clipped by 0 bases and J by 2 bases, with 7 bases between them.

Many counts were recorded for this clonotype. The V and J genes are TRBV7-3 and TRBJ1-6; the D gene is possibly TRBD1 (5 bases). V was pared by 2 bases and J by 10 bases, with 6 bases between. Germline assignment: CDR1 SGHTA and CDR2 FQGTGA. CDR3 size: 12 residues. DNA for the CDR3: TGTGCCAGCAGCTTAGACAGATCACCCCTCCACTTT. The encoded protein is CASSLDRSPLHF. Together with reference TRBV7-3 and TRBJ1-6, the CDR3 gives the full variable domain: GAGVSQTPSNKVTEKGKYVELRCDPISGHTALYWYRQSLGQGPEFLIYFQGTGAADDSGLPNDRFFAVRPEGSVSTLKIQRTERGDSAVYLCASSLDRSPLHFGNGTRLTVT.

This clonotype was recorded at least ten times. This chain links TRBV20-1 with TRBJ2-2; possibly TRBD1 for D (6 bases). Deletions cut 6 bases from V and 4 bases from J, with 12 bases between. The germline CDR1 and CDR2 sequences are DFQATT and SNEGSKA (reference sequence). The CDR3 covers 13 residues. The DNA for the CDR3 is TGCAGTGCCCGGACAGCGAGCACCGGGGAGCTGTTTTTT. Its protein is CSARTASTGELFF.

This clonotype was detected ten times or more. In DNA form, the CDR3 reads TGTGCCAGCAGCCCCAGTTGGGGTCTAACTAATGAAAAACTGTTTTTT. Translation: CASSPSWGLTNEKLFF. The V call is TRBV7-9, the J call TRBJ1-4; D remains ambiguous. V lost 5 bases to trimming and J lost 1 base, with 14 bases between them. The CDR3 length is 16 residues. Per the germline V gene, CDR1 is SEHNR and CDR2 is FQNEAQ (reference sequence). Supplemented by reference TRBV7-9 and TRBJ1-4, the full variable domain reads DTGVSQNPRHKITKRGQNVTFRCDPISEHNRLYWYRQTLGQGPEFLTYFQNEAQLEKSRLLSDRFSAERPKGSFSTLEIQRTEQGDSAMYLCASSPSWGLTNEKLFFGSGTQLSVL.

Many counts were recorded for this clonotype. The chain employs TRBV20-1 and TRBJ2-2; 7 bases map to TRBD2. With V trimmed by 6 bases and J by 0 bases, 7 bases remained unmatched. The CDR3 spans 15 residues. Germline CDR1 reads DFQATT; CDR2 reads SNEGSKA (reference sequence). CDR3 nucleotides: TGCAGTGCAGCCCGACTAGCTTCGAACACCGGGGAGCTGTTTTTT. This sequence encodes CSAARLASNTGELFF.